These T cell receptor beta chains were read from a single sample in a study of naive and memory T cell subsets. TCRdb reanalysed the UMI-ligation and nested PCR reads using MiXCR and keeps one entry per CDR3 protein. The table includes 98,000 or so distinct CDR3 sequences, roughly 15% detected once. Sequenced: naive CD8+ T cells from blood. The receptors stem from a human donor in good health. Both conserved end residues are part of each CDR3. Each record gives: J gene, clone size, D gene, V gene, CDR3 protein, CDR3 DNA. D genes are given only for firm matches. Clone size is not always given. Where it is, it says once, few, many or a class for expanded clones.

TRBJ2-1 many TRBD1 TRBV12-3/TRBV12-4 CASTPGQGYNEQFF TGTGCCAGCACCCCGGGACAGGGCTACAATGAGCAGTTCTTC
TRBJ1-1 . . TRBV29-1 CSVEGARPRKMNTEAFF TGCAGCGTTGAAGGGGCTAGGCCGAGGAAGATGAACACTGAAGCTTTCTTT
TRBJ2-3 . TRBD2 TRBV6-2/TRBV6-3 CAHVALAGDTLPDFCVDTQYF TGTGCCCACGTGGCTCTAGCGGGAGACACTCTCCCCGATTTTTGTGTGGATACGCAGTATTTT
TRBJ2-5 few . TRBV18 CASSPKPPGHPQETQYF TGTGCCAGCTCACCAAAGCCCCCGGGACACCCACAAGAGACCCAGTACTTC
TRBJ2-1 few . TRBV7-8 CASSLVGRNEQFF TGTGCCAGCAGCTTAGTGGGGAGGAATGAGCAGTTCTTC
TRBJ2-3 . . TRBV4-2 CASSQDLWGTGTDTQYF TGTGCCAGCAGCCAAGATCTGTGGGGGACCGGCACAGATACGCAGTATTTT
TRBJ2-3 . . TRBV24-1 CATSDLITDTQYF TGTGCCACTAGTGATCTGATCACAGATACGCAGTATTTT
TRBJ2-3 . TRBD2 TRBV13 CASSPLTSGTDTQYF TGTGCCAGCAGCCCGTTGACTAGCGGCACAGATACGCAGTATTTT
TRBJ2-4 few . TRBV4-3 CASSQDIYAGQNIQYF TGCGCCAGCAGCCAAGATATCTATGCGGGTCAAAACATTCAGTACTTC
TRBJ2-5 few TRBD1 TRBV28 CASSQLGQGWQETQYF TGTGCCAGCAGCCAGTTGGGACAGGGATGGCAAGAGACCCAGTACTTC
TRBJ1-4 few . TRBV3-1 CASSQDEEARREKLFF TGTGCCAGCAGCCAAGATGAGGAGGCCCGGCGGGAAAAACTGTTTTTT
TRBJ2-7 few . TRBV12-3/TRBV12-4 CASSSVGSAHYEQYF TGTGCCAGCAGTTCGGTCGGCAGCGCCCACTACGAGCAGTACTTC
TRBJ2-2 many . TRBV4-3 CASSQYSTVTGELFF TGCGCCAGCAGCCAGTATAGTACGGTCACCGGGGAGCTGTTTTTT
TRBJ2-7 few TRBD2 TRBV4-2 CASSQESGGLAYEQYF TGTGCCAGCAGCCAAGAATCCGGCGGACTAGCCTACGAGCAGTACTTC
TRBJ1-1 few . TRBV13 CASSLGEKAFF TGTGCCAGCAGCTTAGGAGAAAAAGCTTTCTTT
TRBJ1-1 once TRBD1 TRBV7-6 CASSLSDRVNAEAFF TGTGCCAGCAGCTTATCTGACAGGGTGAACGCTGAAGCTTTCTTT
TRBJ2-7 . . TRBV6-5 CASADSFGQYF TGTGCCAGTGCAGATAGTTTTGGGCAGTACTTC
TRBJ2-3 many . TRBV7-2 CASSPQAGTQYF TGTGCCAGCAGCCCTCAAGCGGGTACGCAGTATTTT
TRBJ2-3 . . TRBV24-1 CATSDLTGASSTDTQYF TGTGCCACCAGTGACCTGACAGGAGCCTCTAGCACAGATACGCAGTATTTT
TRBJ2-1 few TRBD2 TRBV27 CASSRRLAGGNEQFF TGTGCCAGCAGTCGAAGACTAGCGGGAGGGAATGAGCAGTTCTTC
TRBJ2-6 . . TRBV4-2 CASHSGANVLTF TGTGCCAGCCACTCTGGGGCCAACGTCCTGACTTTC
TRBJ1-1 . . TRBV5-6 CASSLDRYTEAFF TGTGCCAGCAGCTTGGACCGCTACACTGAAGCTTTCTTT
TRBJ2-1 few TRBD2 TRBV19 CASSITSGRAYNEQFF TGTGCCAGTAGTATCACTAGCGGGAGGGCCTACAATGAGCAGTTCTTC
TRBJ1-2 . . TRBV24-1 CATSDMGGYGYTF TGTGCCACCAGTGACATGGGGGGTTATGGCTACACCTTC
TRBJ2-7 few . TRBV7-9 CASSFAPGDYEQYF TGTGCCAGCAGCTTTGCGCCGGGGGACTACGAGCAGTACTTC
TRBJ1-5 many . TRBV27 CASSNWGGKPQHF TGTGCCAGCAGCAATTGGGGGGGAAAGCCCCAGCATTTT
TRBJ2-1 many TRBD2 TRBV27 CASSLAGTSFQNEQFF TGTGCCAGCAGTTTAGCAGGGACTAGCTTCCAAAATGAGCAGTTCTTC